This T cell receptor (beta chain) originates from a study of blood T cell repertoires in COVID-19. Produced via immunoSEQ multiplex PCR; TCRdb's table is partial and in-frame only. Here the sample spans about 100,000 clones, 85% to 90% being singletons. V was trimmed by 3 bases and J by 0 bases, leaving 9 bases between them. Germline CDR1 and CDR2: KGHSH and LQKENI. CDR3 size: 14 residues. The TCR sequence derives from a human donor in a cohort sampled during active COVID-19. The rearrangement uses TRBV18 and TRBJ2-7; D perhaps matches TRBD1 (6 bases). The sample was peripheral blood. The CDR3 nucleotides read TGTGCCAGCTCACCTCAGGACAGCTCCTACGAGCAGTACTTC. This translates into CASSPQDSSYEQYF.